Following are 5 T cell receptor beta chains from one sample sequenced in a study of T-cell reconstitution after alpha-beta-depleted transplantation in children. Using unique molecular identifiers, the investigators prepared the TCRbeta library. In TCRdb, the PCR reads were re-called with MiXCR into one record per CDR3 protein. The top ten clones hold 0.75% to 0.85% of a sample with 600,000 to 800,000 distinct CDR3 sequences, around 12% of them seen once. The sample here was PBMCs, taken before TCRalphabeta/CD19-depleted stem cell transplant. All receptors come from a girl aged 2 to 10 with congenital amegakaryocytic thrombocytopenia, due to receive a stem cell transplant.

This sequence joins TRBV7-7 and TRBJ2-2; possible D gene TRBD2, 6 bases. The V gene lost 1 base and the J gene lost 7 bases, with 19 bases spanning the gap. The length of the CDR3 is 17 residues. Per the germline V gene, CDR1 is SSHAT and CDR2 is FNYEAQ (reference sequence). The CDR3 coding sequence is TGTGCCAGCAGCTTAGACCCCGGGAGCGGACGGAACGGGGAGCTGTTTTTT. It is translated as CASSLDPGSGRNGELFF.

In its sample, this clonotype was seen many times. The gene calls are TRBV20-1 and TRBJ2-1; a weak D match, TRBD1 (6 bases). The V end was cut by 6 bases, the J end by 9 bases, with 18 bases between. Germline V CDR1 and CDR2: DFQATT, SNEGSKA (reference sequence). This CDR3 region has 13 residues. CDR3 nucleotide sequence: TGCAGTGCCAACACCCCAGGGGTTGCTGAGCAGTTCTTC. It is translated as CSANTPGVAEQFF.

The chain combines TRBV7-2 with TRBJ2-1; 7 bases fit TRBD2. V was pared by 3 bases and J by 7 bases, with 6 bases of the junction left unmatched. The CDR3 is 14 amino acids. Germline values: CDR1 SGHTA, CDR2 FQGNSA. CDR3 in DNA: TGTGCCAGCAGCTTCATGGGAGGGGATAATGAGCAGTTCTTC. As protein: CASSFMGGDNEQFF.

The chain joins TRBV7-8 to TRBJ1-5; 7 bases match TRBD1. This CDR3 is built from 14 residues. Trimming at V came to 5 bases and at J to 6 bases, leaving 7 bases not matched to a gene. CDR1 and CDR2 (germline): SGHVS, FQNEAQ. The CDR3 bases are TGTGCCAGCAGCCTGACAGGGATCACTCAGCCCCAGCATTTT. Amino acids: CASSLTGITQPQHF.

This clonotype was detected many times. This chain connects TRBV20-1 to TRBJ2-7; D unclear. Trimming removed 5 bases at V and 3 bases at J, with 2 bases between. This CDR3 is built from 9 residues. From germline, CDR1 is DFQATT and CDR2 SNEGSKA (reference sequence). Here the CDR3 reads CSAGYEQYF. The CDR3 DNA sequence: TGCAGTGCTGGCTACGAGCAGTACTTC.